This T cell receptor beta chain was obtained from a study of T cell repertoires in cytomegalovirus infection. About the research overall: In the study, CMV epitopes included recently identified HLA-C-restricted and well-studied HLA-B-restricted ones. Study outcomes and limitations: In two of eight donors, the top clonotype was HLA-C-restricted CMV-specific. Cumulative frequency of public TCR beta families picked out carriers of CMV plus the relevant HLA.

TCRdb ran MiXCR on the reads and lists one entry per CDR3 protein. The table records about 920,000 distinct CDR3 sequences, approximately 31% of them present only once. The table lists this clonotype with many counts. Its antigen is as yet unknown. The CDR3 length is 15 residues. Trimming cost V 5 bases and J 3 bases, with 14 bases left between them. In germline, CDR1 is SGHVS, CDR2 FNYEAQ. This chain uses TRBV7-6 with TRBJ2-1; D might be TRBD1 (5 bases). This TCR was recovered from a human donor in good health (CMV status not recorded). Some clones in this sample may be carry-over from other donors' samples. The source material was cultured CD8+ T cells from PBMCs, sampled from culture after CMV antigen stimulation. This CDR3 is CASSPSVDSYNEQFF. The DNA of the CDR3 is TGTGCCAGCAGCCCCTCCGTTGACAGCTACAATGAGCAGTTCTTC.